The clone carrying this TCR beta chain came up a few times. Measured with immunoSEQ multiplex PCR; TCRdb has only the in-frame clones, and not every one. This sample has about 73,000 clones, with around nine tenths found just once. From germline, CDR1 is SGHTA and CDR2 FQGNSA. V shed 8 bases, J shed 7 bases, and the junction held 16 bases outside the gene matches. The CDR3 is 16 amino acids. The data belong to a study of OX40 agonist ivuxolimab in advanced cancers. Study summary: A male proportion of 82.7% was recorded, with mean age approximately 56 years and range about 20 to 90.

J is TRBJ2-3 and V is TRBV7-2, with 9 bases identical to TRBD2. This specimen consisted of CD4+ or CD8+ T cells sorted from blood, obtained in a trial of the OX40 agonist ivuxolimab. This clonotype was sampled from an adult with an advanced solid tumor such as melanoma, head and neck, liver or kidney cancer. CDR3 nucleotide sequence: TGTGCCAGCCGTCAGGCGGGAGGGCCTGAGGGGAATACGCAGTATTTT. This encodes CASRQAGGPEGNTQYF.